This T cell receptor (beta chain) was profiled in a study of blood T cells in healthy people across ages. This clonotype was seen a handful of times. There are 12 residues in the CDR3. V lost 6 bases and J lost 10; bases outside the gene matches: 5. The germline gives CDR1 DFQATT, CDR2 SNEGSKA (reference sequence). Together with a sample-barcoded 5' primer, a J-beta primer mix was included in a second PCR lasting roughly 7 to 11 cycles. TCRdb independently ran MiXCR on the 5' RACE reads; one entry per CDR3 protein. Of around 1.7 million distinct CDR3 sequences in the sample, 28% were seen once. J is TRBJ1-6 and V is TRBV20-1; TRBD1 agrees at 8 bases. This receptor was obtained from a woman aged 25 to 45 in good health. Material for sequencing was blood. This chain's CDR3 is CSARTGSSPLHF. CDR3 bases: TGCAGTGCCCGGACAGGGTCATCACCCCTCCACTTT.